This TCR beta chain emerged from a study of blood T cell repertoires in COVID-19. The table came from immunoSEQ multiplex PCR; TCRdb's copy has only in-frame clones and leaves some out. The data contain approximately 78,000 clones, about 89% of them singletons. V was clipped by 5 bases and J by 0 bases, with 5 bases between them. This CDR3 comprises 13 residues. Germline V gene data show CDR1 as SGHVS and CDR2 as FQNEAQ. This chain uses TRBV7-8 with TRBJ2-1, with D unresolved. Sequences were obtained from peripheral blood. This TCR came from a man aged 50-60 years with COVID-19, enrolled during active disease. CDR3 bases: TGTGCCAGCAGCCGGAGCTCCTACAATGAGCAGTTCTTC. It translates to CASSRSSYNEQFF.